This T cell receptor (beta chain) is drawn from a study of PD-L1 blockade in urothelial cancer. Whole-study context: Male sex and bladder-origin urothelial cancer characterized about 90% of the roughly 29 patients. Blood analysis was done at 3 weeks (second dose) and 6 weeks after treatment began. Each blood sample yielded a median of 141,255 T cells.

The V and J ends lost 1 base and 4 bases respectively, with 17 bases between them. In germline, CDR1 is SGHRS, CDR2 YFSETQ. CDR3 length: 16 amino acids. The sample's time point: peripheral blood 6 weeks after treatment start. Between 1 and 8 samples, pretreatment and on-treatment, were given by each patient. The method was immunoSEQ multiplex PCR; TCRdb's version includes in-frame clones alone and lacks a portion of them. The sample has around 93,000 clones, 70% to 90% seen once. This clone was observed a single time. Material: PBMCs, obtained around atezolizumab (anti-PD-L1) treatment. The chain employs TRBV5-1 and TRBJ1-1; possibly TRBD1 for D (5 bases). This TCR was sampled from a man between 65 and 85 years old with urothelial cancer. CDR3 DNA: TGCGCCAGCAGCTTGCAGGGTTTAGGTGACGGCACTGAAGCTTTCTTT. This sequence encodes CASSLQGLGDGTEAFF.